This is a list of T cell receptor beta chains from one sample in a study of T cell changes during pregnancy in multiple sclerosis. Libraries were prepared by immunoSEQ multiplex PCR; TCRdb keeps only in-frame clonotypes and omits some of them. The repertoire holds some 81,000 clones, about 92% seen once, with 2% to 3% in the top ten. Sequenced here: peripheral blood, sampled after pregnancy. The receptors derive from a female donor in good health, enrolled as a control in a pregnancy study. Each CDR3 is given with its conserved first and last residue. The order of the fields is D gene, clone size, J gene, V gene, CDR3 protein, CDR3 DNA. The D gene is left open where the match is weak. Rows give clone size only sometimes, using once, few, many, or a class for an expanded clone.

>TRBD2|.|TRBJ2-3|TRBV19
CASTNRGLAGNTDTQYF
TGTGCCAGTACTAATCGCGGACTAGCGGGGAACACAGATACGCAGTATTTT
>TRBD1|.|TRBJ1-6|TRBV28
CASSPGSGQGNYSPLHF
TGTGCCAGCAGTCCGGGGTCGGGACAGGGAAACTATTCACCCCTCCACTTT
>TRBD2|.|TRBJ2-2|TRBV18
CASSPGTSGSILGELFF
TGTGCCAGCTCACCCGGGACTAGCGGTTCCATACTCGGGGAGCTGTTTTTT
>.|.|TRBJ1-2|TRBV5-5
CASSLEYRNYGYTF
TGTGCCAGCAGCTTGGAGTACAGAAACTATGGCTACACCTTC
>TRBD1|.|TRBJ2-7|TRBV5-6
CASSPVRDRGYEQYF
TGTGCCAGCAGTCCCGTTAGGGACAGGGGTTACGAGCAGTACTTC
>.|.|TRBJ2-3|TRBV29-1
CSVGVGTATDTQYF
TGCAGCGTTGGGGTGGGGACTGCCACAGATACGCAGTATTTT
>TRBD2|once|TRBJ2-5|TRBV18
CASSRLAGGQETQYF
TGTGCCAGCTCAAGACTAGCGGGAGGGCAAGAGACCCAGTACTTC
>TRBD1|.|TRBJ1-5|TRBV6-5
CASSPGTGDQPQHF
TGTGCCAGCAGCCCTGGGACAGGGGATCAGCCCCAGCATTTT
>.|.|TRBJ2-3|TRBV5-1
CASSPSGYTDTQYF
TGCGCCAGCAGCCCCAGCGGATACACAGATACGCAGTATTTT
>TRBD2|.|TRBJ2-5|TRBV30
CAWKVRGRAGETQYF
TGTGCCTGGAAAGTTCGGGGGAGGGCCGGGGAGACCCAGTACTTC
>.|.|TRBJ1-4|TRBV2
CASSDRQLDGKLFF
TGTGCCAGCAGTGACAGACAGCTAGATGGGAAACTGTTTTTT